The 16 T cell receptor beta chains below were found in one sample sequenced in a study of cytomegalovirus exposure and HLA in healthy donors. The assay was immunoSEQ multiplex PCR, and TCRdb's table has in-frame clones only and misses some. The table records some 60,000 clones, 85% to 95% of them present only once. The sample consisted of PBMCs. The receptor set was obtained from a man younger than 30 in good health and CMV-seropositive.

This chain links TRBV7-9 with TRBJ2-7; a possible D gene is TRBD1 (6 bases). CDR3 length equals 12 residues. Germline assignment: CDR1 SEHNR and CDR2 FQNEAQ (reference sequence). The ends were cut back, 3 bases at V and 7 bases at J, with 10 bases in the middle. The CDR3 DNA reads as TGTGCCAGCAGCTTTGACCAGGGGGAGCAGTACTTC. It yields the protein CASSFDQGEQYF.

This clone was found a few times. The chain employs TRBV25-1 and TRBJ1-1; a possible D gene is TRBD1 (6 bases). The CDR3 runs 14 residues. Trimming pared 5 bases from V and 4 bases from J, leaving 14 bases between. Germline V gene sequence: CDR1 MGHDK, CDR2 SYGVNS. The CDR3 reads CASSLGGAGTEAFF. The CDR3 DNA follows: TGTGCCAGCAGTTTAGGGGGGGCGGGCACTGAAGCTTTCTTT.

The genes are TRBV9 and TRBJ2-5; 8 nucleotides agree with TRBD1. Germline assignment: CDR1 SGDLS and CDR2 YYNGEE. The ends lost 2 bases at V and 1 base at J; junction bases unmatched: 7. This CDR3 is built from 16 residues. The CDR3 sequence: CASSVITTGGQETQYF. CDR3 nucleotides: TGTGCCAGCAGCGTCATAACCACAGGGGGCCAAGAGACCCAGTACTTC.

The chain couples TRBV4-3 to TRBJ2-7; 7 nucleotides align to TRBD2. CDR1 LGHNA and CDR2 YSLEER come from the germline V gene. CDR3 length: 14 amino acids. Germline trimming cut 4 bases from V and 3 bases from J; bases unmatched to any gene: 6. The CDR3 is CASSPTGRLYEQYF. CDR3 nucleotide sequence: TGCGCCAGCAGCCCGACCGGGAGGCTCTACGAGCAGTACTTC.

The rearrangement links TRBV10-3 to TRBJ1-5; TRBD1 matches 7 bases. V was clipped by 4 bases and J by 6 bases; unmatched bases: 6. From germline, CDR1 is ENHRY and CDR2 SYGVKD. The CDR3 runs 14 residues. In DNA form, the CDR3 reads TGTGCCATCAGTGTAGAGGGGGCGGGTCAGCCCCAGCATTTT. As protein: CAISVEGAGQPQHF.

The CDR3 DNA follows: TGTGCCAGCAGCCCGGAGACAGGGGGGGACGAGCAGTACTTC. Encoded protein: CASSPETGGDEQYF. V and J are TRBV11-1 and TRBJ2-7, with 9 bases aligning to TRBD1. There are 14 residues in the CDR3. Per the germline V gene, CDR1 is SGHAT and CDR2 is FQDESV (reference sequence). V shed 5 bases and J 5 bases; nucleotides not matched to a gene: 7.

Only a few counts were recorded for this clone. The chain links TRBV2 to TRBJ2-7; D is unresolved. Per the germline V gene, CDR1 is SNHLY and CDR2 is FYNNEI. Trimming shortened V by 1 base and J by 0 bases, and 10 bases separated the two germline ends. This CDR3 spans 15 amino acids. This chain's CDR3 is CASSEVGRISYEQYF. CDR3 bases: TGTGCCAGCAGTGAAGTCGGCAGGATCTCCTACGAGCAGTACTTC.

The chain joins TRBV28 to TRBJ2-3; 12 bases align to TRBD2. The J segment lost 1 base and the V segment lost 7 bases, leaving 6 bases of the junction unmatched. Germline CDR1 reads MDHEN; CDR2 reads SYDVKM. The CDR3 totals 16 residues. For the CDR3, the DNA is TGTGCCAGCACTACCCTAGCGGGAGGGGGCACAGATACGCAGTATTTT. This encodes CASTTLAGGGTDTQYF.

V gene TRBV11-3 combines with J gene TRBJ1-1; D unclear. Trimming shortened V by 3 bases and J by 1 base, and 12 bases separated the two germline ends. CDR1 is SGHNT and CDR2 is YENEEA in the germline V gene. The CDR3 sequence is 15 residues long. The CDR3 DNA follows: TGTGCCAGCAGCTTGGATGACATCGGGAACACTGAAGCTTTCTTT. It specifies CASSLDDIGNTEAFF.

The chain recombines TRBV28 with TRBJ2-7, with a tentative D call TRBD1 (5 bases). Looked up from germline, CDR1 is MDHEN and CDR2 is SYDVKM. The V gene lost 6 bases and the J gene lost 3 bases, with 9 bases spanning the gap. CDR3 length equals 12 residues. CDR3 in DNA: TGTGCCAGCAGCCCGACAGTCTACGAGCAGTACTTC. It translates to CASSPTVYEQYF.

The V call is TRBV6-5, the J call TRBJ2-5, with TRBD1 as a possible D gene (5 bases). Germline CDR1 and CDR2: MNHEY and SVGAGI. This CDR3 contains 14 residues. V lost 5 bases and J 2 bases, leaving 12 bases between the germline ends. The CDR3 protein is CASSGPDTQETQYF. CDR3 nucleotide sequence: TGTGCCAGCAGTGGCCCGGACACACAAGAGACCCAGTACTTC.

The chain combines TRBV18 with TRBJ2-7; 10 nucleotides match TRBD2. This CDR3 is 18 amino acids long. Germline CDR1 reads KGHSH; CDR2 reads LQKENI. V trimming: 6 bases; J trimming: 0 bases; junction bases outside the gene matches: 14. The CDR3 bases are TGTGCCAGCTCTACCACCATATTAGCGGGGGGTTTCTCCTACGAGCAGTACTTC. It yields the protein CASSTTILAGGFSYEQYF.

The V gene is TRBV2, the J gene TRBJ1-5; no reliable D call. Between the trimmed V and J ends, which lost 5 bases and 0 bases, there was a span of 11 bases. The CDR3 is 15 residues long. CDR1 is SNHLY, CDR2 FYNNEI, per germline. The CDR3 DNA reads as TGTGCCAGCAGTTTGGCGGGAAGTAGCAATCAGCCCCAGCATTTT. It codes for CASSLAGSSNQPQHF.

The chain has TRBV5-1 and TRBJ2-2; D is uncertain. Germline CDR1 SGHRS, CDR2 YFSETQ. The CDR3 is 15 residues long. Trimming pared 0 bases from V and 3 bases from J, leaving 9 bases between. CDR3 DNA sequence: TGCGCCAGCAGCTTGGTCGCGGTCCACACCGGGGAGCTGTTTTTT. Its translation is CASSLVAVHTGELFF.

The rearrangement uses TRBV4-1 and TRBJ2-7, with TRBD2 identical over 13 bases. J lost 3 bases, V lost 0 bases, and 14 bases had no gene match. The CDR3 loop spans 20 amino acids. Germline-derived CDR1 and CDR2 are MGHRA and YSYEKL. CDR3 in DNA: TGCGCCAGCAGCCAAGATGTTAGGCGGACTAGCGGGGGTTCCAACTACGAGCAGTACTTC. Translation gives CASSQDVRRTSGGSNYEQYF.

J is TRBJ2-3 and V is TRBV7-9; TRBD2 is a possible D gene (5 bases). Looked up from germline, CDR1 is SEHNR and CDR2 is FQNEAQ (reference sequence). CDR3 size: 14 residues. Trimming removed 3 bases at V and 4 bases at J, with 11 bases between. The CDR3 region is CASSFGILADTQYF. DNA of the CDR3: TGTGCCAGCAGCTTCGGGATTCTGGCAGATACGCAGTATTTT.